The entry that follows covers one TCR beta chain sequence. The data are from a study of blood T cell repertoires in COVID-19. This table comes from immunoSEQ multiplex PCR, and its TCRdb copy is limited to in-frame clones, with some not included. Among approximately 210,000 clones listed, over 80% were seen once. CDR3 length: 11 amino acids. CDR1 and CDR2 (germline): SNHLY, FYNNEI. Deletions cut 1 base from V and 9 bases from J, with 6 bases between. Sequenced: peripheral blood. V gene TRBV2 combines with J gene TRBJ2-5, with D possibly TRBD1 on 6 matching bases. This receptor was obtained from a woman in her 70s with active or convalescent COVID-19. The CDR3 DNA reads as TGTGCCAGCAGTGAAGAGGGGGCCCAGTACTTC. The encoded protein is CASSEEGAQYF.